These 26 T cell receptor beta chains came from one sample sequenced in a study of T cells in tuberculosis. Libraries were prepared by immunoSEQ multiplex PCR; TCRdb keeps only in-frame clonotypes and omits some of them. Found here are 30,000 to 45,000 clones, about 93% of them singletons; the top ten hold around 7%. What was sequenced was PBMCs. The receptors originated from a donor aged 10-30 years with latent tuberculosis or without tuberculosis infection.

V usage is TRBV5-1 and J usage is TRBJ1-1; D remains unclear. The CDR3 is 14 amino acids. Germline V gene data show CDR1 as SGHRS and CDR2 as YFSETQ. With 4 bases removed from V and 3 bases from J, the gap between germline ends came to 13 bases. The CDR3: CASSPSFGDTEAFF. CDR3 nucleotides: TGCGCCAGCAGCCCCAGCTTCGGGGACACTGAAGCTTTCTTT.

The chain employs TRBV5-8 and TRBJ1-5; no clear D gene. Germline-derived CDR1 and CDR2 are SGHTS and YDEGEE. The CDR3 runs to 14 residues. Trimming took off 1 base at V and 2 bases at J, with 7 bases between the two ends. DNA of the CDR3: TGTGCCAGCAGCTTGTTCACAGGCAATCAGCCCCAGCATTTT. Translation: CASSLFTGNQPQHF.

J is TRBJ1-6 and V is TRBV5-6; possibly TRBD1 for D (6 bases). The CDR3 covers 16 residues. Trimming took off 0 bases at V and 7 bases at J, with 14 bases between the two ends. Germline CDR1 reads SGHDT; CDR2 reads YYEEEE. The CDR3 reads CASSLATDRWNSPLHF. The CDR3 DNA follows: TGTGCCAGCAGCTTGGCCACGGACAGATGGAATTCACCCCTCCACTTT.

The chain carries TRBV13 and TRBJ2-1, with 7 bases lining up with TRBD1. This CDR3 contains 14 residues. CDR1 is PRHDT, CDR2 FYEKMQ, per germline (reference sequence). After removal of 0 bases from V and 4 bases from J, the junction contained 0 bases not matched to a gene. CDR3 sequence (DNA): TGTGCCAGCAGCTTAGGACAGGGGTACAATGAGCAGTTCTTC. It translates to CASSLGQGYNEQFF.

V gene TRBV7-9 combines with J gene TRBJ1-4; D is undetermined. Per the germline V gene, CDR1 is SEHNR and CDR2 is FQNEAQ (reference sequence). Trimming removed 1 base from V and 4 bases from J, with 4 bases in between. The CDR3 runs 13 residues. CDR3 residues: CASSLDFNEKLFF. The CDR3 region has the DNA TGTGCCAGCAGCTTAGACTTTAATGAAAAACTGTTTTTT.

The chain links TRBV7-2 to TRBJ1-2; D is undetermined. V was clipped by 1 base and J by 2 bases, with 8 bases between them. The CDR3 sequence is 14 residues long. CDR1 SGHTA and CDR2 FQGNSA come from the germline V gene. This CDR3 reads CASSLGQENYGYTF. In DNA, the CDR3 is TGTGCCAGCAGCTTAGGGCAGGAAAACTATGGCTACACCTTC. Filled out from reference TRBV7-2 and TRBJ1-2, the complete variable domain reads GAGVSQSPSNKVTEKGKDVELRCDPISGHTALYWYRQSLGQGLEFLIYFQGNSAPDKSGLPSDRFSAERTGGSVSTLTIQRTQQEDSAVYLCASSLGQENYGYTFGSGTRLTVV.

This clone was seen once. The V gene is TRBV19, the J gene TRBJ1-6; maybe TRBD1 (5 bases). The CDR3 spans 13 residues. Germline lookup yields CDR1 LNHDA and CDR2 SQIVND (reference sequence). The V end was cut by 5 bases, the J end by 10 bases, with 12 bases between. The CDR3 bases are TGTGCCAGTAGTTTATCGACAGCATCACCCCTCCACTTT. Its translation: CASSLSTASPLHF.

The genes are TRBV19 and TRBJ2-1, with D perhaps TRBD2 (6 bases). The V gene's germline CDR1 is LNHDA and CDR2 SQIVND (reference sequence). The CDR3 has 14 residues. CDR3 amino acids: CATGGAQAYNEQFF. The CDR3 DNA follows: TGTGCAACCGGCGGGGCGCAGGCCTACAATGAGCAGTTCTTC.

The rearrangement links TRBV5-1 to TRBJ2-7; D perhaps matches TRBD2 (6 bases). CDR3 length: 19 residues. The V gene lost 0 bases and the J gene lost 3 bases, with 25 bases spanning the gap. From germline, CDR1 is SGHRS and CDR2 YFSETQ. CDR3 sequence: CASSLAYGRPESTDYEQYF. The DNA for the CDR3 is TGCGCCAGCAGCTTGGCCTATGGGAGGCCCGAATCCACTGACTACGAGCAGTACTTC. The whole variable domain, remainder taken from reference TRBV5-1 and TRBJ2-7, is KAGVTQTPRYLIKTRGQQVTLSCSPISGHRSVSWYQQTPGQGLQFLFEYFSETQRNKGNFPGRFSGRQFSNSRSEMNVSTLELGDSALYLCASSLAYGRPESTDYEQYFGPGTRLTVT.

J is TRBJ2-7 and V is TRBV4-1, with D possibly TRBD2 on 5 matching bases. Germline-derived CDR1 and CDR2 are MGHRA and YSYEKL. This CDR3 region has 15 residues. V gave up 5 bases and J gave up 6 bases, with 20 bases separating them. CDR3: CASSKVWGDGGEQYF. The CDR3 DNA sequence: TGCGCCAGCAGCAAGGTTTGGGGAGATGGCGGCGAGCAGTACTTC.

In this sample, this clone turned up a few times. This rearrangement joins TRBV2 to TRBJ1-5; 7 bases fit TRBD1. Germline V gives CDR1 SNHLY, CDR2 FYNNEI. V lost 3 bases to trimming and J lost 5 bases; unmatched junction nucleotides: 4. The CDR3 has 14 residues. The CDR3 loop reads CASSDQGVDQPQHF. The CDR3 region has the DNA TGTGCCAGCAGTGATCAGGGGGTGGATCAGCCCCAGCATTTT.

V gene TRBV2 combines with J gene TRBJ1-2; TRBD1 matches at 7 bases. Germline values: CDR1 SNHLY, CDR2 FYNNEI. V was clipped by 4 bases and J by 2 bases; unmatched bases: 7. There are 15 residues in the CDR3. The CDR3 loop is CASSVTGETNYGYTF. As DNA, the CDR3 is TGTGCCAGCAGTGTTACAGGGGAAACCAACTATGGCTACACCTTC. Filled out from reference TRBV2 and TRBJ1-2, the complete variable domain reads EPEVTQTPSHQVTQMGQEVILRCVPISNHLYFYWYRQILGQKVEFLVSFYNNEISEKSEIFDDQFSVERPDGSNFTLKIRSTKLEDSAMYFCASSVTGETNYGYTFGSGTRLTVV.

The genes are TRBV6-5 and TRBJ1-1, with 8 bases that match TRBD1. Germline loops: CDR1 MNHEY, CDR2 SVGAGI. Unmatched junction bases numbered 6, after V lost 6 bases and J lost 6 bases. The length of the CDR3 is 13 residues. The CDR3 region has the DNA TGTGCCAGCAGGGCAGGGGGCTCAGCTGAAGCTTTCTTT. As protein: CASRAGGSAEAFF.

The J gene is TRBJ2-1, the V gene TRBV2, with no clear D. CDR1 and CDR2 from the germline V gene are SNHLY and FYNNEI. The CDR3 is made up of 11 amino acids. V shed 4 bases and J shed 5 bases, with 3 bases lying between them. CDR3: CASSVNNEQFF. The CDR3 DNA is TGTGCCAGCAGTGTCAACAATGAGCAGTTCTTC.

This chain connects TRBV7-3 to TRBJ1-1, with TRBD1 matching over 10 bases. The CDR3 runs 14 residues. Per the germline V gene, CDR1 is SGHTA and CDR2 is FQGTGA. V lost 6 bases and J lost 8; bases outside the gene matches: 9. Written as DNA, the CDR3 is TGTGCCAGCAGGCTCCGGGACAGGGGCAACGAAGCTTTCTTT. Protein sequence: CASRLRDRGNEAFF.

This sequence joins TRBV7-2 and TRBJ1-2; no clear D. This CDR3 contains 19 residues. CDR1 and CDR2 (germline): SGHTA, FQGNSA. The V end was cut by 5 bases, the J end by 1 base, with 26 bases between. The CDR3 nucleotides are TGTGCCAGCAGCGAAACAGCCAACGGACCCGCGGGTCTTAACTATGGCTACACCTTC. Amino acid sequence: CASSETANGPAGLNYGYTF.

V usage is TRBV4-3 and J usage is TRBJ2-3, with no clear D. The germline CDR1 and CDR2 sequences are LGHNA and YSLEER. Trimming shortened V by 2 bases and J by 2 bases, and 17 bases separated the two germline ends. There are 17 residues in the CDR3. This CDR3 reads CASSQRVQITSTDTQYF. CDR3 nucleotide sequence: TGCGCCAGCAGCCAACGGGTCCAGATAACTTCCACAGATACGCAGTATTTT.

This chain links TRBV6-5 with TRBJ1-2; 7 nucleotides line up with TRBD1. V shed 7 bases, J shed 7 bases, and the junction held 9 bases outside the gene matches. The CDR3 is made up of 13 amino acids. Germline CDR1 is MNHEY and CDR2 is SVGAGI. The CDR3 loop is CASTPGGTSGYTF. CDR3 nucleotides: TGTGCCAGCACCCCAGGGGGGACTAGTGGCTACACCTTC.

The CDR3 DNA is TGTGCCAGCAGCTTCGGCCCGAGGACAGATACGCAGTATTTT. Protein product: CASSFGPRTDTQYF. The chain has TRBV5-5 and TRBJ2-3; D gene uncertain. The V and J ends lost 2 bases and 3 bases respectively, with 10 bases between them. The length of the CDR3 is 14 residues. Germline CDR1 SGHKS, CDR2 YYEKEE (reference sequence).

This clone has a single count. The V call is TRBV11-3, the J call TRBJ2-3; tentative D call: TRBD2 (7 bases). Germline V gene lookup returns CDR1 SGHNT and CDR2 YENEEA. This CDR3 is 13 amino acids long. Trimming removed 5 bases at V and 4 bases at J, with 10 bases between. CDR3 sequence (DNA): TGTGCCAGCAGCCGGGGGGCGGCAGATACGCAGTATTTT. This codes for CASSRGAADTQYF.

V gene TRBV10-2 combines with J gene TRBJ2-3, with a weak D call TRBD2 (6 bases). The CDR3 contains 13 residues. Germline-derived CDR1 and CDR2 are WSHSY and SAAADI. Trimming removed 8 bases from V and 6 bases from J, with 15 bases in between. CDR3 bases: TGCGCCAGCGAAGAAGATGGGGGGGATACGCAGTATTTT. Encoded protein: CASEEDGGDTQYF.

The CDR3 reads CASTLFGTYEQYF. CDR3 bases: TGTGCCAGCACCCTCTTCGGGACCTACGAGCAGTACTTC. J is TRBJ2-7 and V is TRBV28; D may be TRBD2 (5 bases). Trimming shortened V by 7 bases and J by 2 bases, and 12 bases separated the two germline ends. The CDR3 spans 13 residues. Germline-derived CDR1 and CDR2 are MDHEN and SYDVKM.

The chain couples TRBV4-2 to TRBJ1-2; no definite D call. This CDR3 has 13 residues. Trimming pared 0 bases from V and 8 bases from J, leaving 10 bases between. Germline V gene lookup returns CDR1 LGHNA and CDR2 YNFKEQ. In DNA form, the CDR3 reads TGTGCCAGCAGCCAAGATAGCAATCGAGGCTACACCTTC. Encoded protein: CASSQDSNRGYTF.

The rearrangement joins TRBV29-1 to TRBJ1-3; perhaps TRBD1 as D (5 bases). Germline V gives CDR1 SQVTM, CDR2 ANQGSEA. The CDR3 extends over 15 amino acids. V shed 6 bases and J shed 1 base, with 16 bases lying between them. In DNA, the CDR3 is TGCAGCGTCTCGACAGCAGAGTCATCTGGAAACACCATATATTTT. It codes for CSVSTAESSGNTIYF. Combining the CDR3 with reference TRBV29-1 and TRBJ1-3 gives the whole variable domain SAVISQKPSRDICQRGTSLTIQCQVDSQVTMMFWYRQQPGQSLTLIATANQGSEATYESGFVIDKFPISRPNLTFSTLTVSNMSPEDSSIYLCSVSTAESSGNTIYFGEGSWLTVV.

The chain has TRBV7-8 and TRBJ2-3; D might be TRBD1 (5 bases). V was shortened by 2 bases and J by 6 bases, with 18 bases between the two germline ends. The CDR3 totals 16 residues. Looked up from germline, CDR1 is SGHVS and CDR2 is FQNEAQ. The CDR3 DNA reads TGTGCCAGCAGCTTAACTTTTGGCAGGGCGTTGGATACGCAGTATTTT. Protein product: CASSLTFGRALDTQYF.

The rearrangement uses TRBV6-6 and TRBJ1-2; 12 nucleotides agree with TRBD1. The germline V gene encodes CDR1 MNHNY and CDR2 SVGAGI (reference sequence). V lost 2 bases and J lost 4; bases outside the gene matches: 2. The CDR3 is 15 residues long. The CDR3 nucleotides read TGTGCCAGCAGTTACGGGGACAGGGGGCCCTATGGCTACACCTTC. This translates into CASSYGDRGPYGYTF.